The entry below gives a single T cell receptor beta chain sequence along with its context. Antigen unknown. The PCR used 60 Vbeta and 13 Jbeta primers. The protocol was immunoSEQ multiplex PCR, while the TCRdb copy is restricted to in-frame clones and leaves out a portion. Of 85,000 to 95,000 clones detected, roughly 72% appear once; the ten largest clones hold less than 6%. The entry originates in a study of cytomegalovirus exposure and HLA in healthy donors. The wider study: An early data release held 75 million to 100 million unique TCRs from HLA-typed donors.

The CDR3 contains 16 residues. The V gene's germline CDR1 is MNHNS and CDR2 SASEGT. The V end lost 3 bases, the J end lost 10 bases, and 19 bases lay between the germline ends. The study's findings and limits: Earlier findings revealed that most TCR beta V segments proved productive either about 90% or about 30% of the time. Reportedly, cytomegalovirus status was diagnosed with high sensitivity and specificity.

This sequence joins TRBV6-1 and TRBJ1-6; D not certain. Input material: PBMCs. This receptor was obtained from a man aged 25 to 45 in good health and CMV-seropositive. The CDR3 nucleotides are TGTGCCAGCAGTGACCCCGGGTCCCCAAGAGGCTCACCCCTCCACTTT. Residues: CASSDPGSPRGSPLHF.